Sequencing of this TCR beta chain was carried out in a study of blood T cells in healthy people across ages. Regarding the study as a whole: Long-lived donors had more naive CD4+ cells and higher diversity than aged donors.

This clonotype has ten or more counts. Its specificity is unknown. Sample donors were healthy Caucasian individuals that came from Russia, aged roughly 6 to 100. Every sample yielded at least 6.5 million isolated PBMCs. J gave up 9 bases and V 5 bases, and 11 bases lay outside the gene matches. From germline, CDR1 is SGHTA and CDR2 FQGNSA. This CDR3 is 15 amino acids long. It was with a sample-barcoded 5' primer and a J-beta primer mix that a second PCR of roughly 7 to 12 cycles was run. From each sample, at least 3 million paired-end reads containing CDR3 were obtained. TCRdb called the 5' RACE reads again in MiXCR, with one record for every CDR3 protein. The table lists just under 900,000 distinct CDR3 sequences, under 30% of them singletons.

The TCR was taken from an elderly woman in good health. This chain joins TRBV7-2 and TRBJ2-1, with TRBD1 matching over 9 bases. Sequencing was carried out using blood. In DNA, the CDR3 is TGTGCCAGCAGCGCCTGGGACAGGGCGGTCACTGAGCAGTTCTTC. This translates into CASSAWDRAVTEQFF.